The 14 T cell receptor beta chains below were found in one sample sequenced in a study of post-analysis software for immune sequencing data (dated by TCRdb to about 2015). Overall study outcomes, separate from this receptor: Roughly 5 TRBV segments, including TRBV5-6, TRBV5-1 and TRBV20-1, were significantly more frequent in patients than controls.

Preparation of the library involved PCR. Sequencing instrument: Illumina HiSeq 2500. To reduce PCR and sequencing biases, unique molecular identifiers were incorporated into the TCR beta cDNA libraries. The public reads were run again by TCRdb, first through fastp at Q25 and then through MiXCR, and only productive beta chains were kept. One record per CDR3 amino acid sequence lists the most common genes and DNA. For this sample the table gives roughly 600,000 distinct CDR3 sequences, of which around 47% were detected only once. The biggest ten clones account for under 2% of the sample. These receptors' targets are unknown. The specimen sequenced was blood. The receptor set was obtained from a girl between 5 and 17 years old with multiple sclerosis.

This chain joins TRBV5-1 and TRBJ2-1, with 9 bases identical to TRBD2. V lost 2 bases to trimming and J lost 8 bases; unmatched junction nucleotides: 8. CDR1 and CDR2 (germline): SGHRS, YFSETQ. The CDR3 covers 15 residues. CDR3 DNA: TGCGCCAGCAGCTTCGAGGCGGGAGGGCCCTATGAGCAGTTCTTC. It codes for CASSFEAGGPYEQFF.

This clonotype was counted between two and nine times. V usage is TRBV4-1 and J usage is TRBJ2-5; TRBD2 agrees at 10 bases. V gave up 3 bases and J gave up 2 bases; unmatched junction bases: 12. CDR3 length equals 18 residues. Germline CDR1 reads MGHRA; CDR2 reads YSYEKL. DNA for the CDR3: TGCGCCAGCAGCCAGGCGACCGGGACTAGCGTAAATCAAGAGACCCAGTACTTC. Translated: CASSQATGTSVNQETQYF.

This rearrangement joins TRBV9 to TRBJ2-5, with D tentatively TRBD2 (6 bases). The germline CDR1 and CDR2 sequences are SGDLS and YYNGEE. The CDR3 has 14 amino acids. Trimming cost V 0 bases and J 6 bases, with 12 bases left between them. CDR3 sequence reads: CASSVEPSVKTQYF. CDR3 DNA: TGTGCCAGCAGCGTAGAACCTAGCGTAAAGACCCAGTACTTC.

The chain combines TRBV5-1 with TRBJ1-1, with D possibly matching TRBD1 (6 bases). CDR1 is SGHRS, CDR2 YFSETQ, per germline. With 2 bases removed from V and 10 bases from J, the gap between germline ends came to 12 bases. The CDR3 runs 12 residues. Here the CDR3 reads CASSLQGLSAFF. The DNA of the CDR3 is TGCGCCAGCAGCTTACAGGGATTATCAGCTTTCTTT. The full variable domain, completed using reference TRBV5-1 and TRBJ1-1, is KAGVTQTPRYLIKTRGQQVTLSCSPISGHRSVSWYQQTPGQGLQFLFEYFSETQRNKGNFPGRFSGRQFSNSRSEMNVSTLELGDSALYLCASSLQGLSAFFGQGTRLTVV.

This chain connects TRBV27 to TRBJ2-3; either TRBD1 or TRBD2 may supply D (6 bases each). Germline assignment: CDR1 MNHEY and CDR2 SMNVEV (reference sequence). The CDR3 sequence is 14 residues long. Trimming pared 7 bases from V and 2 bases from J, leaving 13 bases between. This chain's CDR3 is CASTLGGPTDTQYF. As DNA, the CDR3 is TGTGCCAGCACCTTAGGGGGGCCCACAGATACGCAGTATTTT.

The chain combines TRBV7-9 with TRBJ2-3; a weak D match, TRBD2 (6 bases). The germline V gene encodes CDR1 SEHNR and CDR2 FQNEAQ (reference sequence). With 4 bases removed from V and 7 bases from J, the gap between germline ends came to 18 bases. The CDR3 covers 15 residues. CDR3 nucleotide sequence: TGTGCCAGCAGCTCGAGAGCGGGCCTCACGAATACGCAGTATTTT. Translated, it gives CASSSRAGLTNTQYF.

This clonotype was recorded a few times. The chain couples TRBV5-5 to TRBJ1-2, with TRBD1 as a possible D gene (6 bases). Per the germline V gene, CDR1 is SGHKS and CDR2 is YYEKEE (reference sequence). V was cut by 3 bases and J by 5 bases, with 14 bases left in between. The CDR3 runs to 14 residues. The CDR3, as DNA: TGTGCCAGCAGCTCTGTTAATCAGGGGTATGGCTACACCTTC. Translated, it gives CASSSVNQGYGYTF.

This clonotype was detected only a few times. The V call is TRBV5-1, the J call TRBJ1-5; TRBD1 might be the D (5 bases). V was trimmed by 1 base and J by 7 bases, leaving 9 bases between them. CDR3 length: 13 amino acids. Germline CDR1 is SGHRS and CDR2 is YFSETQ. The CDR3 region has the DNA TGCGCCAGCAGCTTGAGTCGGGGCCAGCCCCAGCATTTT. It translates to CASSLSRGQPQHF.

This clonotype appeared a single time. The genes are TRBV7-9 and TRBJ2-5; the D gene is possibly TRBD2 (5 bases). The CDR3 extends over 14 amino acids. Germline-derived CDR1 and CDR2 are SEHNR and FQNEAQ (reference sequence). Trimming removed 5 bases at V and 5 bases at J, with 15 bases between. The DNA for the CDR3 is TGTGCCAGCAGCCCCGGCGACCGCGGGGAGACCCAGTACTTC. Translating it yields CASSPGDRGETQYF.

This clonotype was picked up a small number of times. The DNA is left out, because the CDR3 cannot be placed on it with certainty; the CDR3 is given as TCRdb lists it. This chain joins TRBV27 and TRBJ1-2; TRBD1 is taken as the D call from the table, unchecked against the DNA. Germline V lookup: CDR1 MNHEY, CDR2 SMNVEV (reference sequence). The CDR3 adds up to 16 amino acids, both ends counted. The CDR3 protein is CASSFWRGQGVIGYTF.

Only a few counts were recorded for this clonotype. CDR3 bases: TGCAGCGTTGGACCTTCACAGGGGATCTACGAGCAGTACTTC. Protein product: CSVGPSQGIYEQYF. This chain links TRBV29-1 with TRBJ2-4, with TRBD1 matching 7 bases. The assigned J gene may be wrong: the sequence end matches TRBJ2-7 better. CDR1 is SQVTM and CDR2 is ANQGSEA in the germline V gene. This CDR3 has 14 amino acids.

This clonotype was seen once. V usage is TRBV24-1 and J usage is TRBJ2-4; D may be TRBD2 (5 bases). The CDR3 is made up of 15 amino acids. Germline CDR1 KGHDR, CDR2 SFDVKD. Trimming removed 3 bases at V and 7 bases at J, with 15 bases between. The CDR3 DNA is TGTGCCACCAGTGATCCCCCCCGCTCGGGGAACATTCAGTACTTC. It codes for CATSDPPRSGNIQYF.

The rearrangement joins TRBV29-1 to TRBJ2-5; 7 bases match TRBD2. CDR3 length: 9 residues. Germline CDR1 and CDR2: SQVTM and ANQGSEA. V shed 8 bases, J shed 11 bases, and the junction held 5 bases outside the gene matches. DNA for the CDR3: TGCAGCACAAGCGGGGAGCAGTACTTC. The encoded protein is CSTSGEQYF.

This clonotype was found a few times. The V call is TRBV15, the J call TRBJ1-5; D uncertain. This CDR3 is 16 amino acids long. CDR1 and CDR2 from the germline V gene are LNHNV and YYDKDF (reference sequence). Trimming left V 5 bases short and J 4 bases short, with 18 bases between. For the CDR3, the DNA is TGTGCCACCAGCCCCCAAGTGGGAGGATCTAATCAGCCCCAGCATTTT. It yields the protein CATSPQVGGSNQPQHF. The full variable domain, its missing parts supplied by reference TRBV15 and TRBJ1-5, is DAMVIQNPRYQVTQFGKPVTLSCSQTLNHNVMYWYQQKSSQAPKLLFHYYDKDFNNEADTPDNFQSRRPNTSFCFLDIRSPGLGDTAMYLCATSPQVGGSNQPQHFGDGTRLSIL.